This entry lists 30 T cell receptor beta chains sequenced from one sample in a study of T-cell memory formation after mild COVID-19. TCRdb independently ran MiXCR on the 5' RACE reads; one entry per CDR3 protein. The sample has approximately 400,000 distinct CDR3 sequences, around 24% seen once; the top ten hold about 8.7%. What was sequenced was PBMCs or a T cell subset sorted from them (not recorded which). Receptors originate from an adult woman who had mild COVID-19 (a few samples of this study predate the infection). Cell type and time point are not known.

This chain connects TRBV5-4 to TRBJ1-1, with a tentative D call TRBD1 (6 bases). From germline, CDR1 is SGHNT and CDR2 YYREEE (reference sequence). V was trimmed by 2 bases and J by 0 bases, leaving 14 bases between them. This CDR3 is 16 amino acids long. DNA of the CDR3: TGTGCCAGCAGCTTTCGTACAGGGCGGGTGAACACTGAAGCTTTCTTT. Its translation is CASSFRTGRVNTEAFF.

This clonotype occurred a few times. V and J are TRBV12-3 or TRBV12-4 and TRBJ2-5; D is possibly TRBD2 (5 bases). CDR3 length equals 17 residues. The V end was cut by 6 bases, the J end by 2 bases, with 22 bases between. The CDR3 is CASSHFTGPTGQETQYF. Here the CDR3 DNA reads TGTGCCAGCAGCCACTTTACTGGACCCACGGGACAAGAGACCCAGTACTTC.

The gene calls are TRBV7-9 and TRBJ2-6; TRBD1 matches at 7 bases. After removal of 5 bases from V and 6 bases from J, the junction contained 7 bases not matched to a gene. The CDR3 loop spans 15 amino acids. Germline values: CDR1 SEHNR, CDR2 FQNEAQ (reference sequence). CDR3 sequence: CASSPWDSSANVLTF. CDR3 in DNA: TGTGCCAGCAGCCCCTGGGACAGTTCGGCCAACGTCCTGACTTTC.

This clonotype was counted between two and nine times. CDR3 sequence: CASSQETSEDTGELFF. Written as DNA, the CDR3 is TGCGCCAGCAGCCAGGAAACTAGCGAAGACACCGGGGAGCTGTTTTTT. J is TRBJ2-2 and V is TRBV4-3, with TRBD2 identical over 7 bases. This CDR3 contains 16 residues. Per the germline V gene, CDR1 is LGHNA and CDR2 is YSLEER. Trimming removed 3 bases from V and 3 bases from J; junction bases left unmatched: 7.

The V gene is TRBV3-1, the J gene TRBJ2-7, with 11 bases aligning to TRBD2. Trimming took 5 bases from V and 0 from J; bases not matched to a gene: 6. The CDR3 length is 16 residues. Germline lookup yields CDR1 LGHDT and CDR2 YNNKEL (reference sequence). CDR3 nucleotide sequence: TGTGCCAGCAGCTATCTCGGGACTAGCGGCTCCTACGAGCAGTACTTC. Protein product: CASSYLGTSGSYEQYF.

J is TRBJ2-7 and V is TRBV12-3 or TRBV12-4; D uncertain. Between the trimmed V and J ends, which lost 5 bases and 2 bases, there was a span of 13 bases. This CDR3 spans 14 amino acids. The CDR3 reads CASSTVRVTYEQYF. The DNA for the CDR3 is TGTGCCAGCAGTACTGTACGAGTAACCTACGAGCAGTACTTC.

In regard to this clonotype: The DNA is left out, because the CDR3 cannot be placed on it with certainty; the CDR3 is given as TCRdb lists it. V is TRBV9 and J is TRBJ2-2; TRBD1, the table's D call, was not compared with the DNA. The CDR3 region is 17 residues in length, termini included. The germline CDR1 and CDR2 sequences are SGDLS and YYNGEE. The CDR3 sequence: CASSVGGGSSRGGELYF.

V is TRBV12-3 or TRBV12-4 and J is TRBJ1-1, with 7 bases aligning to TRBD1. The length of the CDR3 is 13 residues. V gave up 3 bases and J gave up 7 bases; unmatched junction bases: 5. CDR3 sequence (DNA): TGTGCCAGCAGTTTCCGACAGGGCGGTGAAGCTTTCTTT. It encodes CASSFRQGGEAFF.

The J gene is TRBJ2-1, the V gene TRBV7-2, with D possibly matching TRBD2 (6 bases). CDR1 and CDR2 (germline): SGHTA, FQGNSA. The germline V and J ends were trimmed by 1 base and 9 bases, with 16 bases remaining between them. CDR3 length equals 15 residues. CDR3 nucleotide sequence: TGTGCCAGCAGCTTAGGGGGGACTGGTAGGGTTGAGCAGTTCTTC. This encodes CASSLGGTGRVEQFF.

This clonotype was found a few times. This chain connects TRBV4-3 to TRBJ2-3; D is undetermined. Germline V CDR1 and CDR2: LGHNA, YSLEER. The CDR3 has 12 residues. The V end lost 2 bases, the J end lost 5 bases, and 5 bases lay between the germline ends. CDR3 nucleotides: TGCGCCAGCAGCCAAAGTAGAGATACGCAGTATTTT. It is translated as CASSQSRDTQYF.

This rearrangement joins TRBV7-6 to TRBJ1-1; 7 nucleotides match TRBD1. V lost 5 bases, J lost 0 bases, and 9 bases stayed unmatched. Germline CDR1 reads SGHVS; CDR2 reads FNYEAQ. The CDR3 has 16 residues. As DNA, the CDR3 is TGTGCCAGCAGCCCAGGGGGTGCGGAGATGAACACTGAAGCTTTCTTT. This translates into CASSPGGAEMNTEAFF. Full variable domain (rest looked up from reference TRBV7-6 and TRBJ1-1): GAGVSQSPRYKVTKRGQDVALRCDPISGHVSLYWYRQALGQGPEFLTYFNYEAQQDKSGLPNDRFSAERPEGSISTLTIQRTEQRDSAMYRCASSPGGAEMNTEAFFGQGTRLTVV.

The chain employs TRBV9 and TRBJ1-6; the match to TRBD1 covers 7 bases. V shed 2 bases and J 10 bases; nucleotides not matched to a gene: 6. Looked up from germline, CDR1 is SGDLS and CDR2 is YYNGEE. The CDR3 has 14 amino acids. The CDR3 bases are TGTGCCAGCAGCGTTGCGACAGGGTCATCACCCCTCCACTTT. It is translated as CASSVATGSSPLHF.

This clonotype was observed a handful of times. The V and J genes are TRBV5-6 and TRBJ1-1; D uncertain. This CDR3 has 15 residues. Trimming removed 0 bases at V and 1 base at J, with 10 bases between. CDR1 is SGHDT and CDR2 is YYEEEE in the germline V gene. CDR3 region: CASSLEPEGNTEAFF. DNA for the CDR3: TGTGCCAGCAGCTTGGAACCGGAGGGGAACACTGAAGCTTTCTTT.

This clonotype was recorded a few times. This chain joins TRBV3-1 and TRBJ1-2; D gene uncertain. Trimming pared 3 bases from V and 2 bases from J, leaving 10 bases between. The CDR3 covers 14 residues. Germline V gives CDR1 LGHDT, CDR2 YNNKEL (reference sequence). The DNA for the CDR3 is TGTGCCAGCAGCCACGGACGGACGAACTATGGCTACACCTTC. Its translation: CASSHGRTNYGYTF.

The chain couples TRBV19 to TRBJ1-6; 7 nucleotides align to TRBD1. Losses at the gene ends were 5 bases for V and 7 bases for J; bases not matched to a gene: 14. This CDR3 spans 17 amino acids. From germline, CDR1 is LNHDA and CDR2 SQIVND (reference sequence). The CDR3 DNA is TGTGCCAGTAGTTTCCCTCAGGGGGATTACTCCAATTCACCCCTCCACTTT. Protein: CASSFPQGDYSNSPLHF.

The V and J genes are TRBV6-5 and TRBJ2-1; possibly TRBD2 for D (7 bases). This CDR3 spans 14 amino acids. CDR1 MNHEY and CDR2 SVGAGI come from the germline V gene. Trimming took off 5 bases at V and 8 bases at J, with 16 bases between the two ends. The CDR3 region is CASSTGGSTDEQFF. CDR3 bases: TGTGCCAGCAGTACGGGGGGCTCGACGGATGAGCAGTTCTTC.

V and J are TRBV20-1 and TRBJ2-7; the match to TRBD2 covers 8 bases. V gave up 1 base and J gave up 2 bases; unmatched junction bases: 4. CDR1 DFQATT and CDR2 SNEGSKA come from the germline V gene (reference sequence). This CDR3 has 14 amino acids. In nucleotides, the CDR3 is TGCAGTGCTAGAGTTGGAGCGGGAGCCTACGAGCAGTACTTC. Amino acids: CSARVGAGAYEQYF.

DNA of the CDR3: TGCGCCAGCAGCCAGGGACTGGGTGACTACGAGCAGTACTTC. Amino acid sequence: CASSQGLGDYEQYF. This chain links TRBV4-3 with TRBJ2-7, with D possibly TRBD2 on 6 matching bases. The CDR3 runs 14 residues. Trimming stripped 3 bases from V and 3 bases from J, with 12 bases between. Germline loops: CDR1 LGHNA, CDR2 YSLEER.

The table lists this clonotype with many counts. V usage is TRBV5-4 and J usage is TRBJ1-3; no reliable D call. Germline CDR1 and CDR2: SGHNT and YYREEE (reference sequence). Trimming shortened V by 4 bases and J by 0 bases, and 11 bases separated the two germline ends. The CDR3 covers 15 residues. CDR3 amino acids: CASSPGPASGNTIYF. For the CDR3, the DNA is TGTGCCAGCAGCCCTGGGCCGGCCTCTGGAAACACCATATATTTT.

The chain recombines TRBV6-2 or TRBV6-3 with TRBJ1-2, with unresolved D. This CDR3 comprises 15 residues. The germline V and J ends were trimmed by 2 bases and 4 bases, with 14 bases remaining between them. Germline CDR1 reads MNHEY; CDR2 reads SVGEGT. The CDR3 loop is CASSYSIEQSYGYTF. The DNA for the CDR3 is TGTGCCAGCAGTTACAGTATAGAACAATCCTATGGCTACACCTTC.

The rearrangement joins TRBV18 to TRBJ2-2, with D maybe TRBD2 (6 bases). CDR3 length: 15 residues. In germline, CDR1 is KGHSH, CDR2 LQKENI. V was cut by 4 bases and J by 0 bases, with 9 bases left in between. CDR3 nucleotide sequence: TGTGCCAGCTCACTATGGACTACGAACACCGGGGAGCTGTTTTTT. Encoded protein: CASSLWTTNTGELFF. Combining the CDR3 with reference TRBV18 and TRBJ2-2 gives the whole variable domain NAGVMQNPRHLVRRRGQEARLRCSPMKGHSHVYWYRQLPEEGLKFMVYLQKENIIDESGMPKERFSAEFPKEGPSILRIQQVVRGDSAAYFCASSLWTTNTGELFFGEGSRLTVL.

DNA for the CDR3: TGTGCCAGCAGCTTCAACAGGGGGCTGGATGGCTACACCTTC. Protein product: CASSFNRGLDGYTF. The chain has TRBV5-6 and TRBJ1-2; 9 nucleotides align to TRBD1. The V gene's germline CDR1 is SGHDT and CDR2 YYEEEE. With V trimmed by 2 bases and J by 6 bases, 5 bases remained unmatched. The CDR3 length is 14 residues. Looking up the rest from reference TRBV5-6 and TRBJ1-2 gives the full variable domain: DAGVTQSPTHLIKTRGQQVTLRCSPKSGHDTVSWYQQALGQGPQFIFQYYEEEERQRGNFPDRFSGHQFPNYSSELNVNALLLGDSALYLCASSFNRGLDGYTFGSGTRLTVV.

This rearrangement joins TRBV29-1 to TRBJ1-1, with D hard to call. Trimming pared 7 bases from V and 4 bases from J, leaving 13 bases between. The CDR3 sequence is 12 residues long. Germline CDR1 reads SQVTM; CDR2 reads ANQGSEA. In nucleotides, the CDR3 is TGCAGCGCCCTGGAGGGCGGCACTGAAGCTTTCTTT. Protein: CSALEGGTEAFF.

The V call is TRBV5-1, the J call TRBJ1-1, with D perhaps matching TRBD1 (6 bases). The CDR3 is made up of 14 amino acids. Germline CDR1 is SGHRS and CDR2 is YFSETQ. Trimming pared 4 bases from V and 1 base from J, leaving 11 bases between. CDR3 coding DNA: TGCGCCAGCAGCACCCGGACAGCGAACACTGAAGCTTTCTTT. It codes for CASSTRTANTEAFF. Supplemented by reference TRBV5-1 and TRBJ1-1, the full variable domain reads KAGVTQTPRYLIKTRGQQVTLSCSPISGHRSVSWYQQTPGQGLQFLFEYFSETQRNKGNFPGRFSGRQFSNSRSEMNVSTLELGDSALYLCASSTRTANTEAFFGQGTRLTVV.

The chain uses TRBV2 and TRBJ1-5; D remains unclear. The V gene lost 6 bases and the J gene lost 7 bases, with 10 bases spanning the gap. The CDR3 has 12 amino acids. Germline loops: CDR1 SNHLY, CDR2 FYNNEI. The CDR3 reads CASRPPGQPQHF. The DNA for the CDR3 is TGTGCCAGCAGGCCTCCCGGCCAGCCCCAGCATTTT. The full variable domain, with the rest looked up from reference TRBV2 and TRBJ1-5, is EPEVTQTPSHQVTQMGQEVILRCVPISNHLYFYWYRQILGQKVEFLVSFYNNEISEKSEIFDDQFSVERPDGSNFTLKIRSTKLEDSAMYFCASRPPGQPQHFGDGTRLSIL.

This chain links TRBV6-6 with TRBJ2-3, with 7 nucleotides matching TRBD2. V lost 0 bases, J lost 4 bases, and 7 bases stayed unmatched. Germline values: CDR1 MNHNY, CDR2 SVGAGI (reference sequence). The CDR3 contains 16 residues. CDR3 nucleotides: TGTGCCAGCAGTTACTCACACGGGGAGGGAGCAGATACGCAGTATTTT. It translates to CASSYSHGEGADTQYF.

This chain joins TRBV5-1 and TRBJ2-5; 7 bases align to TRBD2. This CDR3 spans 14 amino acids. Germline loops: CDR1 SGHRS, CDR2 YFSETQ. The V gene end was trimmed by 4 bases and the J gene end by 1 base; junction bases not matched to a gene: 4. The CDR3 sequence: CASSPSGVQETQYF. The CDR3 coding sequence is TGCGCCAGCAGCCCTAGCGGTGTCCAAGAGACCCAGTACTTC.

This clonotype was picked up a small number of times. The junction departs from the called germline gene at one end, perhaps through a read error. The rearrangement joins TRBV7-9 to TRBJ2-1, with a possible D match to TRBD2 (6 bases). CDR1 is SEHNR and CDR2 is FQNEAQ in the germline V gene (reference sequence). The CDR3 sequence is 13 residues long. CDR3 DNA: TGTGCCAGCAGCTTGCCCGGAGGGTCCCGTAGGCTCTTC. Translation: CASSLPGGSRRLF.

The chain couples TRBV6-5 to TRBJ2-2; tentatively, D is TRBD1 (5 bases). Germline V gene sequence: CDR1 MNHEY, CDR2 SVGAGI. The CDR3 is 15 residues long. V lost 5 bases and J lost 6, with 16 bases in between. In DNA, the CDR3 is TGTGCCAGCAGTCCGTGGCAGGGTAGAGCCGGGGAGCTGTTTTTT. Protein product: CASSPWQGRAGELFF.

This clonotype was counted between two and nine times. The V gene is TRBV4-3, the J gene TRBJ2-7; possibly TRBD2 for D (5 bases). The CDR3 has 15 amino acids. The germline gives CDR1 LGHNA, CDR2 YSLEER. V was trimmed by 1 base and J by 3 bases, leaving 13 bases between them. CDR3 sequence (DNA): TGCGCCAGCAGCCAAGGGAGGCAGGCTAGCTACGAGCAGTACTTC. It codes for CASSQGRQASYEQYF.